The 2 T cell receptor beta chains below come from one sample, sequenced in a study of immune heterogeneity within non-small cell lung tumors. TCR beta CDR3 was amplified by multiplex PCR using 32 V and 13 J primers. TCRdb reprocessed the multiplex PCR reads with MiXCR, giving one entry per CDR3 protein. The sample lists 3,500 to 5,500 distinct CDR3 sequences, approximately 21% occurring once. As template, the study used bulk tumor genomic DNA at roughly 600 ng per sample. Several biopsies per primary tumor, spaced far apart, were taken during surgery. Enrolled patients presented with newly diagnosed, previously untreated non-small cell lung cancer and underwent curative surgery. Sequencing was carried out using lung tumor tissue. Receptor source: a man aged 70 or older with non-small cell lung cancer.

The CDR3 region has the DNA TGTGCCAGCAGCAACGGCAGGGTCCCGAACTATGGCTACACCTTC. Translating it yields CASSNGRVPNYGYTF. This sequence joins TRBV11-2 and TRBJ1-2, with a tentative D call TRBD1 (5 bases). V lost 5 bases and J 2 bases, leaving 15 bases between the germline ends. Germline CDR1 is SGHAT and CDR2 is FQNNGV. The CDR3 is made up of 15 amino acids.

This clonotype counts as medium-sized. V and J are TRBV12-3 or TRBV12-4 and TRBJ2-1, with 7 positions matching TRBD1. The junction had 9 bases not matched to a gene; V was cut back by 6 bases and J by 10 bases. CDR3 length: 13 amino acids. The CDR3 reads CASSDRAGREQFF. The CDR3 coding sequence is TGTGCCAGCAGCGACAGGGCCGGCAGAGAGCAGTTCTTC.